This TCR beta chain was documented in a study of response to subunit inactivated influenza vaccine. The germline gives CDR1 SGHAT, CDR2 FQNNGV. CDR3 length: 14 amino acids. The junction had 3 bases not matched to a gene; V was cut back by 3 bases and J by 5 bases. Whole-study results and caveats: The authors offered the suggestion that each seasonal influenza vaccination recruits few new T cells.

This clonotype has only a few counts. Its antigen is still unknown. TCRdb fed the RT-PCR reads into MiXCR, producing one record per CDR3 protein. The top ten clones hold more than 9.5% of a sample with about 540,000 distinct CDR3 sequences, approximately 14% of them seen once. The V and J genes are TRBV11-2 and TRBJ1-1; TRBD1 aligns across 10 bases. The sample consisted of PBMCs from blood, taken less than 13 days after vaccination. The receptor's source is a man aged 50 or older who received an inactivated influenza vaccine. The CDR3 DNA reads TGTGCCAGCAGCTTGGGACAGGGGTTTACTGAAGCTTTCTTT. Its translation: CASSLGQGFTEAFF. Looking up the rest from reference TRBV11-2 and TRBJ1-1 gives the full variable domain: EAGVAQSPRYKIIEKRQSVAFWCNPISGHATLYWYQQILGQGPKLLIQFQNNGVVDDSQLPKDRFSAERLKGVDSTLKIQPAKLEDSAVYLCASSLGQGFTEAFFGQGTRLTVV.